This passage covers 6 T cell receptor beta chains from one sample sequenced in a study of blood T cell repertoires in COVID-19. Some clones are missing from TCRdb's copy, which holds only in-frame ones; the method was immunoSEQ multiplex PCR. The repertoire holds 200,000 to 250,000 clones, roughly 88% seen once, with around 3.8% in the top ten. Sequencing input: PBMCs or T cells enriched from blood (not recorded which). These receptor sequences come from a young woman who had been exposed to COVID-19.

The chain carries TRBV5-1 and TRBJ1-1, with D perhaps matching TRBD1 (5 bases). Per germline, CDR1 SGHRS and CDR2 YFSETQ. This CDR3 comprises 17 residues. V was pared by 0 bases and J by 1 base, with 16 bases between. The CDR3 region has the DNA TGCGCCAGCAGCTTGGAATTTCGGGTAAGGGGGAACACTGAAGCTTTCTTT. Protein sequence: CASSLEFRVRGNTEAFF.

V gene TRBV9 combines with J gene TRBJ2-2; TRBD2 aligns across 9 bases. This CDR3 is built from 17 residues. Germline CDR1 SGDLS, CDR2 YYNGEE. V trimming: 4 bases; J trimming: 0 bases; junction bases outside the gene matches: 7. The chain's CDR3 is CASSTPGTSPNTGELFF. The CDR3, as DNA: TGTGCCAGCAGCACTCCCGGGACTAGCCCGAACACCGGGGAGCTGTTTTTT.

The rearrangement uses TRBV27 and TRBJ2-1; 9 nucleotides agree with TRBD2. The CDR3 covers 16 residues. The V segment lost 0 bases and the J segment 6 bases; nucleotides outside the gene matches: 6. The germline CDR1 and CDR2 sequences are MNHEY and SMNVEV (reference sequence). As DNA, the CDR3 is TGTGCCAGCAGTTTATCGGCGGGAGGGCCCCCCAATGAGCAGTTCTTC. This translates into CASSLSAGGPPNEQFF.

This clone was counted a single time. Relative to the germline gene, one junction end is altered; a read error may explain this. The V and J genes are TRBV2 and TRBJ2-1, with D perhaps TRBD2 (7 bases). This CDR3 is 12 amino acids long. CDR1 is SNHLY, CDR2 FYNNEI, per germline. CDR3 sequence reads: CASSPGGRGGIF. DNA of the CDR3: TGTGCCAGCAGCCCCGGGGGGAGAGGGGGAATCTTC.

The genes are TRBV27 and TRBJ2-5; TRBD1 matches at 7 bases. In germline, CDR1 is MNHEY, CDR2 SMNVEV (reference sequence). J gave up 7 bases and V 3 bases, and 5 bases lay outside the gene matches. The CDR3 totals 13 residues. The CDR3 DNA reads TGTGCCAGCAGTTTTCAAGGGGGCCTGACCCAGTACTTC. Protein sequence: CASSFQGGLTQYF.

The chain carries TRBV7-9 and TRBJ2-7, with D maybe TRBD1 (7 bases). This CDR3 has 15 amino acids. Germline CDR1 is SEHNR and CDR2 is FQNEAQ (reference sequence). Trimming left V 1 base short and J 3 bases short, with 13 bases between. CDR3 DNA sequence: TGTGCCAGCAGCTTAGGAGGCAGGGGGGTCTACGAGCAGTACTTC. Its protein product is CASSLGGRGVYEQYF. Supplemented by reference TRBV7-9 and TRBJ2-7, the full variable domain reads DTGVSQNPRHKITKRGQNVTFRCDPISEHNRLYWYRQTLGQGPEFLTYFQNEAQLEKSRLLSDRFSAERPKGSFSTLEIQRTEQGDSAMYLCASSLGGRGVYEQYFGPGTRLTVT.